Described below is a single T cell receptor (beta chain) sequence and its context. The antigen is not known. Germline CDR1 and CDR2: SEHNR and FQNEAQ (reference sequence). The length of the CDR3 is 11 residues. Trimming stripped 4 bases from V and 10 bases from J, with 8 bases between. This was a deep-level run. The method was immunoSEQ multiplex PCR; TCRdb's version includes in-frame clones alone and lacks a portion of them. The table includes about 2 million clones, 85% to 95% detected once. Positively selected for CCR7, the CD45RO-negative cells used as naive CD8 cells excluded terminally differentiated effector memory CD45RA+ cells. These data are taken from a study of shared clonotypes between healthy human individuals. General study points: Clonotypes which were not shared had lower generation probabilities than clonotypes that all four donors shared. Among the subsets, naive ones generally showed larger estimated richness than memory ones.

The receptor was derived from a man aged 18 to 35 in good health. Input material: naive CD8+ T cells sorted from blood. V usage is TRBV7-9 and J usage is TRBJ2-1; D gene ambiguous. The CDR3, as DNA: TGTGCCAGCAGCTCGGGCCCAGAGCAGTTCTTC. Protein product: CASSSGPEQFF.